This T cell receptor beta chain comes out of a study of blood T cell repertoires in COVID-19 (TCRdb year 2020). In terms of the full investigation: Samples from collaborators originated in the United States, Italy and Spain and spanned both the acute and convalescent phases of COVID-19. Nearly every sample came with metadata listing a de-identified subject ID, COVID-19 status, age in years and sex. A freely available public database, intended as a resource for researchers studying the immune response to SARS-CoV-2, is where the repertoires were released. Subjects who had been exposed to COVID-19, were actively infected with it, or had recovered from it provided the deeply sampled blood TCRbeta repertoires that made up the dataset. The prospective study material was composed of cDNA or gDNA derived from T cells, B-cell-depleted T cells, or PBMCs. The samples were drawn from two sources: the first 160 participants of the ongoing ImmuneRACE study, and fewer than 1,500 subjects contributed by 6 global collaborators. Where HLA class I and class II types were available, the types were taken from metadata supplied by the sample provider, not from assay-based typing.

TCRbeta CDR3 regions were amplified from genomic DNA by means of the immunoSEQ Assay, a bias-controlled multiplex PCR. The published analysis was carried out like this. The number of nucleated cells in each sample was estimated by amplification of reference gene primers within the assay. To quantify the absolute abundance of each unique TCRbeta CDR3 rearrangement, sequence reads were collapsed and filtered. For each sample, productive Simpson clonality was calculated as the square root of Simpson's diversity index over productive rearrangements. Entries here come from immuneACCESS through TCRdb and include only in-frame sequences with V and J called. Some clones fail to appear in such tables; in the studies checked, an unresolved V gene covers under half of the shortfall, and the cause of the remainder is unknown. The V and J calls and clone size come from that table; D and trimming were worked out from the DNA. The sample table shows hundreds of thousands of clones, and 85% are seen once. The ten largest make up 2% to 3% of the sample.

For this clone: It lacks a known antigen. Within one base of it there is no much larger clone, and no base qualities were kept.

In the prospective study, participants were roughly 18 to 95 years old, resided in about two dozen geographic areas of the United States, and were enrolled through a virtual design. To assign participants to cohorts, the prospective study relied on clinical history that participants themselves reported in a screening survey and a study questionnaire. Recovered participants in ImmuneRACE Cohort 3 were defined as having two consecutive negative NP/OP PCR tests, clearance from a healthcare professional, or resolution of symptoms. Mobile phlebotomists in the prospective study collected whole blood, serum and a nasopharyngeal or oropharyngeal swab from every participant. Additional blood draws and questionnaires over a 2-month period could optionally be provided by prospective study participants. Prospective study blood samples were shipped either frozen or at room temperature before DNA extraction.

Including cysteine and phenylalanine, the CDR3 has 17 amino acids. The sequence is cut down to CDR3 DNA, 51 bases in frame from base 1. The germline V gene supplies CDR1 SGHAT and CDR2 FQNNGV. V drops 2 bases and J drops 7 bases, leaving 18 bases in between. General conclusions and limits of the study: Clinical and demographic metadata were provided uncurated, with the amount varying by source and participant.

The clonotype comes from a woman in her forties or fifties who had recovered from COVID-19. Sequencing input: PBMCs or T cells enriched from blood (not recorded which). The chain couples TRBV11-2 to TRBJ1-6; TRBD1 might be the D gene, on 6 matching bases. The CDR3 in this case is CASSLQTQGLRNSPLHF. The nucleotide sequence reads TGTGCCAGCAGCTTACAAACGCAGGGGTTGCGGAATTCACCCCTCCACTTT. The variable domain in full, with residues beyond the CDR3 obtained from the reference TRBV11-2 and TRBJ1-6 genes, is EAGVAQSPRYKIIEKRQSVAFWCNPISGHATLYWYQQILGQGPKLLIQFQNNGVVDDSQLPKDRFSAERLKGVDSTLKIQPAKLEDSAVYLCASSLQTQGLRNSPLHFGNGTRLTVT.